The 7 T cell receptor beta chains presented below share a single source sample, sequenced in a study of beta chain features in type 1 diabetes. Overall study findings and caveats: Moderate but significant shortening of TCRB CDR3s was recorded in all four CD4+ subsets from Type 1 diabetes patients.

These receptors have no known antigen. The entirety of the isolated RNA underwent reverse transcription, so expressed TCRB transcripts were sequenced. Assay: immunoSEQ multiplex PCR; the TCRdb copy retains only in-frame clones and omits some. The sample has under 250,000 clones; about 15% are singletons. Sequencing was done on a sample of naive CD4+ T cells from blood. Source of these receptors: a man aged 25 to 40 with type 1 diabetes.

This clone was found a few times. The genes are TRBV5-1 and TRBJ2-1; 7 bases align to TRBD1. Trimming cost V 4 bases and J 0 bases; bases outside gene matches: 7. This CDR3 is 16 amino acids long. From germline, CDR1 is SGHRS and CDR2 YFSETQ. The DNA of the CDR3 is TGCGCCAGCAGCCTTAATTACAGGGGCTCCTACAATGAGCAGTTCTTC. It yields the protein CASSLNYRGSYNEQFF.

The rearrangement links TRBV6-5 to TRBJ2-5; 7 positions match TRBD2. Looked up from germline, CDR1 is MNHEY and CDR2 is SVGAGI. J gave up 5 bases and V 6 bases, and 9 bases lay outside the gene matches. The CDR3 runs to 14 residues. The CDR3 coding sequence is TGTGCCAGCAGCAAATCGGGAGGCGGGGAGACCCAGTACTTC. Encoded protein: CASSKSGGGETQYF.

The chain combines TRBV2 with TRBJ1-1, with unresolved D. The CDR3 length is 16 residues. Trimming took 4 bases from V and 4 from J, leaving 19 bases between them. From germline, CDR1 is SNHLY and CDR2 FYNNEI. For the CDR3, the DNA is TGTGCCAGCAGTGGTAGTTACACCCTGACATCCACTGAAGCTTTCTTT. Translated, it gives CASSGSYTLTSTEAFF. Filled out from reference TRBV2 and TRBJ1-1, the complete variable domain reads EPEVTQTPSHQVTQMGQEVILRCVPISNHLYFYWYRQILGQKVEFLVSFYNNEISEKSEIFDDQFSVERPDGSNFTLKIRSTKLEDSAMYFCASSGSYTLTSTEAFFGQGTRLTVV.

The rearrangement joins TRBV10-1 to TRBJ2-5; 10 nucleotides agree with TRBD1. The V segment lost 4 bases and the J segment 2 bases; nucleotides outside the gene matches: 1. Germline values: CDR1 WNHNN, CDR2 SYGVQD (reference sequence). The CDR3 loop spans 14 amino acids. The CDR3, as DNA: TGCGCCAGCAGTGGGACAGGGGGGCAAGAGACCCAGTACTTC. Amino acid sequence: CASSGTGGQETQYF.

This clone has more than one count but fewer than ten. This CDR3 is CASSLSIAGAGETQYF. The CDR3 coding sequence is TGCGCCAGCAGCCTTTCCATAGCGGGGGCAGGGGAGACCCAGTACTTC. V is TRBV5-1 and J is TRBJ2-5; 9 positions agree with TRBD2. Germline V CDR1 and CDR2: SGHRS, YFSETQ. CDR3 length equals 16 residues. V shed 4 bases and J 5 bases; nucleotides not matched to a gene: 12.

The J gene is TRBJ1-2, the V gene TRBV19; 7 bases align to TRBD1. The CDR3 contains 14 residues. V lost 5 bases, J lost 8 bases, and 11 bases stayed unmatched. Germline V gene lookup returns CDR1 LNHDA and CDR2 SQIVND (reference sequence). CDR3 sequence (DNA): TGTGCCAGTAGTGCGGGACAGCGCCGCGGGGGCTACACCTTC. It codes for CASSAGQRRGGYTF.

This clone turned up a few times. The chain combines TRBV9 with TRBJ2-1, with a tentative D call TRBD2 (6 bases). This CDR3 comprises 12 residues. Per germline, CDR1 SGDLS and CDR2 YYNGEE. Trimming left V 4 bases short and J 9 bases short, with 11 bases between. The CDR3 reads CASSQSGGEQFF. DNA for the CDR3: TGTGCCAGCAGCCAGTCCGGGGGTGAGCAGTTCTTC. Full variable domain (remainder filled in from reference TRBV9 and TRBJ2-1): DSGVTQTPKHLITATGQRVTLRCSPRSGDLSVYWYQQSLDQGLQFLIQYYNGEERAKGNILERFSAQQFPDLHSELNLSSLELGDSALYFCASSQSGGEQFFGPGTRLTVL.